A selection of T cell receptor beta chains follows, all from one sample in a study of shared clonotypes between healthy human individuals. Sequenced by immunoSEQ multiplex PCR; TCRdb stores in-frame clones only, minus some. In the table there are roughly 300,000 clones, around 87% of which are singletons. The sequenced sample consisted of memory CD8+ T cells sorted from blood. The receptors derive from a young man in good health. Both conserved end residues are part of each CDR3. A D gene is named only where the DNA matches it firmly. A clone size is listed for some rows: how often the clone was seen (once, few, many), or a class if it is expanded.

TRBV9	TRBJ2-2	.	once	CASSADLVGPGELFF	TGTGCCAGCAGCGCCGACCTGGTCGGGCCCGGGGAGCTGTTTTTT
TRBV5-4	TRBJ2-7	.	once	CASSPAPSSYEQYF	TGTGCCAGCAGCCCGGCCCCGAGCTCCTACGAGCAGTACTTC
TRBV5-8	TRBJ1-6	.	.	CASSCSILPNSPLHF	TGTGCCAGCAGCTGCAGCATCCTACCAAATTCACCCCTCCACTTT
TRBV6-6	TRBJ1-1	.	once	CASSYSDGHEAFF	TGTGCCAGCAGTTACTCGGACGGGCACGAAGCTTTCTTT
TRBV13	TRBJ2-7	.	.	CASSSLASYEQYF	TGTGCCAGCAGCTCCCTGGCCTCCTACGAGCAGTACTTC
TRBV28	TRBJ1-1	TRBD1	.	CASSRGTVKIGAFF	TGTGCCAGCAGTAGAGGGACAGTCAAAATTGGGGCTTTCTTT
TRBV7-9	TRBJ2-5	TRBD2	once	CASSSAGAGEETQYF	TGTGCCAGCAGCTCCGCGGGAGCGGGGGAAGAGACCCAGTACTTC
TRBV5-4	TRBJ2-2	.	once	CASGVDTGELFF	TGTGCCAGCGGCGTTGACACCGGGGAGCTGTTTTTT
TRBV27	TRBJ2-7	TRBD2	.	CASSLSSGVPLEQYF	TGTGCCAGCAGTTTATCGAGCGGGGTGCCGCTCGAGCAGTACTTC
TRBV30	TRBJ1-1	.	.	CACFQGRTEAFF	TGTGCTTGCTTCCAGGGCCGGACTGAAGCTTTCTTT
TRBV29-1	TRBJ2-7	.	.	CSVEVSRDYEQYF	TGCAGCGTTGAAGTAAGCCGAGACTACGAGCAGTACTTC
TRBV30	TRBJ1-1	.	.	CAWSLNTEAFF	TGTGCCTGGAGTCTAAACACTGAAGCTTTCTTT
TRBV5-6	TRBJ2-3	.	.	CASGWRQVTDTQYF	TGTGCCAGCGGATGGCGACAGGTCACAGATACGCAGTATTTT
TRBV4-1	TRBJ2-1	.	.	CASSQERGNEQFF	TGCGCCAGCAGCCAAGAAAGGGGGAATGAGCAGTTCTTC
TRBV14	TRBJ1-1	.	.	CASSQELLTEAFF	TGTGCCAGCAGCCAAGAACTACTCACTGAAGCTTTCTTT
TRBV6-4	TRBJ2-7	TRBD1	.	CASSAERDSYYEQYF	TGTGCCAGCAGTGCCGAACGGGACAGTTACTACGAGCAGTACTTC
TRBV5-4	TRBJ1-1	TRBD1	.	CASSRSTGAGTEAFF	TGTGCCAGCAGCCGCAGCACAGGGGCGGGGACTGAAGCTTTCTTT
TRBV5-8	TRBJ2-7	.	.	CASTPEPEYEQYF	TGTGCCAGCACGCCAGAGCCGGAGTACGAGCAGTACTTC
TRBV28	TRBJ1-3	TRBD1	.	CASSHQFPTGGFGNTIYF	TGTGCCAGCAGTCACCAATTTCCGACAGGGGGCTTCGGAAACACCATATATTTT
TRBV4-3	TRBJ2-2	.	.	CASSQVGTYMTGELFF	TGCGCCAGCAGCCAAGTAGGGACCTACATGACCGGGGAGCTGTTTTTT
TRBV18	TRBJ1-3	TRBD1	.	CASSPTGGISGNTIYF	TGTGCCAGCTCACCGACAGGGGGAATTTCTGGAAACACCATATATTTT
TRBV5-1	TRBJ2-4	.	.	CASSLAISQPIQYF	TGCGCCAGCAGCTTGGCTATTTCGCAGCCCATTCAGTACTTC
TRBV5-6	TRBJ2-3	.	.	CASSFPGGDTQYF	TGTGCCAGCAGCTTTCCAGGCGGCGATACGCAGTATTTT
TRBV27	TRBJ2-7	TRBD1	.	CASSLTGTAGSYEQYF	TGTGCCAGCAGTCTAACCGGGACAGCCGGCTCCTACGAGCAGTACTTC
TRBV11-3	TRBJ2-1	TRBD2	.	CASSLDGELAGGYNEQFF	TGTGCCAGCAGCTTAGATGGGGAACTAGCGGGAGGTTACAATGAGCAGTTCTTC
TRBV5-4	TRBJ2-7	.	.	CASSQSWSYEQYF	TGTGCCAGCAGCCAGAGCTGGTCCTACGAGCAGTACTTC
TRBV2	TRBJ2-5	.	.	CASSEELTGLKTQYF	TGTGCCAGCAGTGAAGAGTTGACTGGCTTGAAGACCCAGTACTTC
TRBV4-1	TRBJ1-2	.	.	CASSQDRPGTNYGYTF	TGCGCCAGCAGCCAAGATCGCCCAGGGACGAACTATGGCTACACCTTC
TRBV11-2	TRBJ1-2	.	few	CASSLDMGPLYGYTF	TGTGCCAGCAGCTTAGATATGGGACCGCTCTATGGCTACACCTTC
TRBV10-3	TRBJ2-3	.	.	CAIRGRDRLLTDTQYF	TGTGCCATCAGGGGAAGGGACCGCCTTCTAACAGATACGCAGTATTTT
TRBV18	TRBJ1-2	TRBD1	few	CASSLGTDFRGYTF	TGTGCCAGCTCGCTCGGGACAGACTTTAGGGGCTACACCTTC
TRBV28	TRBJ2-1	.	.	CASSTQGERSYNEQFF	TGTGCCAGCAGTACACAGGGTGAACGCTCCTACAATGAGCAGTTCTTC
TRBV6-1	TRBJ2-7	TRBD1	.	CAILPSGTVFYEQYF	TGTGCCATCCTTCCATCCGGGACAGTCTTCTACGAGCAGTACTTC
TRBV2	TRBJ1-5	.	once	CASSEGSSNQPQHF	TGTGCCAGCAGTGAGGGCAGTAGCAATCAGCCCCAGCATTTT
TRBV7-9	TRBJ2-2	.	.	CASSFVYTGELFF	TGTGCCAGCAGCTTTGTGTACACCGGGGAGCTGTTTTTT
TRBV7-8	TRBJ2-1	.	.	CASSFWLALASDEQFF	TGTGCCAGCAGCTTCTGGCTGGCACTAGCATCCGATGAGCAGTTCTTC
TRBV27	TRBJ2-7	TRBD2	.	CASSFGLAGGLGSYEQYF	TGTGCCAGCAGTTTCGGACTAGCGGGGGGGCTTGGATCCTACGAGCAGTACTTC